One and the same sample provided the 14 T cell receptor beta chains below, sequenced in a study of tumor-infiltrating lymphocytes in primary liver carcinoma. The source material, 20-30 mg of unsorted bulk tissue, was used to co-extract RNA and DNA. TCR beta cDNA came from about 450 ng total RNA, primed with a constant-region primer. Sequencing libraries for TCR beta derived from three nested multiplex PCR rounds that used slightly modified ARM-PCR. Primers for the first two PCR rounds were TRBV1-TRBV30 forward primers and a C-beta reverse primer (around 10 cycles per round). TCRdb passed the multiplex PCR reads through MiXCR, listing each CDR3 protein once. This repertoire shows nearly 50,000 distinct CDR3 sequences, over 70% found once; its top ten account for approximately 25%. Sequences were obtained from liver tumor tissue from sampling region 3. Noted subset: tumor region T3, left-lateral pole. The receptor set was obtained from a man in his forties with primary liver carcinoma and hepatitis B virus infection.

Turning to this clonotype: This may stem from a read error, because a much larger clone lies one nucleotide away. This rearrangement joins TRBV5-4 to TRBJ2-5; 10 bases agree with TRBD1. Trimming cost V 5 bases and J 4 bases; bases outside gene matches: 8. Germline V CDR1 and CDR2: SGHNT, YYREEE (reference sequence). There are 15 residues in the CDR3. CDR3 residues: CASSRDRGNRETQYF. CDR3 DNA: TGTGCCAGCAGTCGGGACAGGGGTAACCGAGAGACCCAGTACTTC.

As to this clonotype: The junction does not match germline at one end; this may be a read error. The CDR3 sequence is CVSSKGLAVRTDMQYF. CDR3 in DNA: TGTGTCAGCAGCAAGGGACTAGCGGTTAGGACAGATATGCAGTATTTT. The V call is TRBV11-1, the J call TRBJ2-3; TRBD2 matches at 11 bases. The CDR3 consists of 16 residues. Germline-derived CDR1 and CDR2 are SGHAT and FQDESV (reference sequence).

As regards this clonotype: Possible read error: a much larger clone is one base away. V gene TRBV10-2 combines with J gene TRBJ2-1; no clear D gene. V was shortened by 1 base and J by 5 bases, with 3 bases between the two germline ends. CDR3 length equals 12 residues. The germline V gene has CDR1 WSHSY and CDR2 SAAADI. The CDR3 DNA is TGCGCCAGCAGTGAGTATCACAATGAGCAGTTCTTC. This gives the protein CASSEYHNEQFF.

Regarding this clonotype: The junction departs from the called germline gene at one end, perhaps through a read error. The chain joins TRBV10-3 to TRBJ2-2; weak D call: TRBD1 (5 bases). The CDR3 spans 16 residues. Germline V CDR1 and CDR2: ENHRY, SYGVKD. In DNA, the CDR3 is TGTGTCATCAGTCCCTCGCCCCGGGTGGACACCCGGGAGCTGTTTTTT. Its protein is CVISPSPRVDTRELFF.

This clonotype has a single count. A clone one base away is much larger, so this may be a read error. The chain carries TRBV29-1 and TRBJ2-1; D possibly corresponds to TRBD1 (5 bases). Germline lookup yields CDR1 SQVTM and CDR2 ANQGSEA. The CDR3 is 13 residues long. V was trimmed by 2 bases and J by 7 bases, leaving 12 bases between them. CDR3 in amino acids: CSVERTIGNEQFF. As DNA, the CDR3 is TGCAGCGTTGAAAGGACAATAGGAAATGAGCAGTTCTTC.

Notes on this clonotype: At one boundary the junction diverges from the germline segment, which might be a read error. The rearrangement links TRBV4-1 to TRBJ1-5; D is ambiguous. Per germline, CDR1 MGHRA and CDR2 YSYEKL. CDR3 length: 15 residues. CDR3 region: CDSSQDIAGWQPQHF. The CDR3 coding sequence is TGCGACAGCAGCCAAGATATCGCAGGATGGCAGCCCCAGCATTTT.

This clonotype turned up a few times. A much larger clone sits a single nucleotide away, making a read error possible. Lacking the conserved final phenylalanine or tryptophan, this CDR3 likely reflects a read error. V is TRBV10-3 and J is TRBJ2-7; the match to TRBD1 covers 12 bases. The CDR3 has 16 amino acids. Trimming at V came to 3 bases and at J to 4 bases, leaving 7 bases not matched to a gene. Germline-derived CDR1 and CDR2 are ENHRY and SYGVKD. The CDR3 region is CAISDTGTGGKYEQYL. The CDR3 coding sequence is TGTGCCATCAGTGATACCGGGACAGGGGGCAAATACGAGCAGTACCTC.

In regard to this clonotype: Relative to the germline gene, one junction end is altered; a read error may explain this. The rearrangement joins TRBV29-1 to TRBJ2-3; a weak D match, TRBD2 (5 bases). Germline CDR1 SQVTM, CDR2 ANQGSEA. CDR3 size: 10 residues. The CDR3 coding sequence is TGTAGCGTTGAATCGCATCCTCAGTATTTT. Residues: CSVESHPQYF.

This clonotype has ten or more counts. Likely a read error: the CDR3 ends without its conserved phenylalanine or tryptophan. V usage is TRBV5-5 and J usage is TRBJ2-1; D might be TRBD1 (6 bases). The germline CDR1 and CDR2 sequences are SGHKS and YYEKEE (reference sequence). Trimming took 0 bases from V and 7 from J, leaving 14 bases between them. This CDR3 contains 15 residues. The CDR3 loop is CASSLGQGFGNEQFL. The CDR3 nucleotides read TGTGCCAGCAGCTTGGGGCAGGGGTTTGGTAATGAGCAGTTCCTC.

This clonotype has ten or more counts. J is TRBJ1-2 and V is TRBV7-9; the D gene is possibly TRBD1 (5 bases). Germline lookup yields CDR1 SEHNR and CDR2 FQNEAQ (reference sequence). Trimming took off 3 bases at V and 5 bases at J, with 13 bases between the two ends. The CDR3 has 14 residues. CDR3 residues: CASSFGRADYGYTF. For the CDR3, the DNA is TGTGCCAGCAGCTTCGGCAGGGCCGATTATGGCTACACCTTC.

This chain joins TRBV12-3 or TRBV12-4 and TRBJ2-7; D possibly corresponds to TRBD1 (5 bases). V dropped 5 bases and J dropped 1 base, with 15 bases sitting between them. CDR3 length equals 15 residues. In DNA form, the CDR3 reads TGTGCCAGCAGTGTCACTATTAGGGGATCCTACGAGCAGTACTTC. Amino acids: CASSVTIRGSYEQYF.

This chain joins TRBV20-1 and TRBJ2-5; possible D gene TRBD1, 6 bases. Germline V gives CDR1 DFQATT, CDR2 SNEGSKA (reference sequence). The CDR3 contains 15 residues. V was cut by 0 bases and J by 2 bases, with 13 bases left in between. As DNA, the CDR3 is TGCAGTGCTAGAGATGACAGGACGATGCAAGAGACCCAGTACTTC. It yields the protein CSARDDRTMQETQYF.

Regarding this clonotype: One end of the junction fails to match germline, which may point to a read error. The J gene is TRBJ2-7, the V gene TRBV10-3; D is perhaps TRBD2 (5 bases). CDR3 length: 13 residues. Germline CDR1 and CDR2: ENHRY and SYGVKD. The CDR3 loop reads CAIMRTESYEQHF. The CDR3 region has the DNA TGTGCCATCATGAGGACTGAATCTTACGAGCAGCACTTC.

This clonotype ranks as medium-sized. The V and J genes are TRBV10-2 and TRBJ2-5; D is undetermined. The CDR3 length is 12 residues. Germline V gene sequence: CDR1 WSHSY, CDR2 SAAADI. Trimming cost V 3 bases and J 1 base, with 3 bases left between them. The CDR3 region has the DNA TGCGCCAGCAGTGACAGCCAAGAGACCCAGTACTTC. This codes for CASSDSQETQYF.